The 3 T cell receptor beta chains presented below share a single source sample, sequenced in a study of vaccination and CD4 T cells after COVID-19. The treatment denotes: roughly 10-day PBMC culture with coronavirus spike peptide pools or control peptides (ViraFEST assay). Sequencing of DNA taken from cultured CD4+ T cells relied on the Oncomine TCR Beta short-read assay. MiXCR, run by TCRdb on the PCR reads, gives a single entry per CDR3 protein. The data show about 20,000 distinct CDR3 sequences, approximately 50% seen once. Their target antigens are unknown. Sample: cultured CD4+ T cells from blood. These TCRs come from a human donor with COVID-19.

This clonotype was recorded a few times. Written as DNA, the CDR3 is TGTGCCAGCAGCGGAGCCCTTTTAGGGGCAGAAGCTTTCTTT. Its protein is CASSGALLGAEAFF. The rearrangement uses TRBV9 and TRBJ1-1; D perhaps matches TRBD1 (5 bases). V shed 3 bases and J shed 8 bases, with 17 bases lying between them. CDR1 and CDR2 from the germline V gene are SGDLS and YYNGEE. This CDR3 is 14 amino acids long.

The chain couples TRBV12-3 or TRBV12-4 to TRBJ2-2; 10 positions agree with TRBD2. Trimming removed 6 bases from V and 4 bases from J; junction bases left unmatched: 5. CDR3 length: 15 residues. CDR3 protein: CASRSSGGGTGELFF. In DNA form, the CDR3 reads TGTGCCAGCAGGTCTAGCGGGGGCGGCACCGGGGAGCTGTTTTTT.

The rearrangement links TRBV15 to TRBJ2-5, with D possibly TRBD2 on 6 matching bases. From germline, CDR1 is LNHNV and CDR2 YYDKDF (reference sequence). The V and J ends lost 4 bases and 7 bases respectively, with 16 bases between them. The CDR3 runs to 14 residues. This chain's CDR3 is CATSTGDSRGTQYF. CDR3 sequence (DNA): TGTGCCACCAGCACCGGGGACTCCCGGGGGACCCAGTACTTC.